The next 7 T cell receptor beta chains were all read from a single sample in a study of response to subunit inactivated influenza vaccine. One entry per CDR3 protein results from TCRdb running MiXCR on the RT-PCR reads. The top ten hold about 7.6% of the sample, which has 600,000 to 850,000 distinct CDR3 sequences, about 15% seen once. Sequenced here: PBMCs from blood, sampled 14 to 15 days before vaccination. Source of these receptors: a man in his forties or fifties who received an inactivated influenza vaccine.

This clonotype has more than one count but fewer than ten. The V call is TRBV10-3, the J call TRBJ2-2, with 9 bases lining up with TRBD1. The CDR3 totals 13 residues. Trimming cost V 6 bases and J 4 bases; bases outside gene matches: 0. Per germline, CDR1 ENHRY and CDR2 SYGVKD. CDR3: CAIRTGGTGELFF. The CDR3 DNA sequence: TGTGCCATCAGGACAGGGGGCACCGGGGAGCTGTTTTTT.

The rearrangement links TRBV6-1 to TRBJ2-3; a possible D gene is TRBD1 (5 bases). CDR3 length equals 13 residues. Germline V gene data show CDR1 as MNHNS and CDR2 as SASEGT. The V end lost 5 bases, the J end lost 14 bases, and 20 bases lay between the germline ends. The CDR3 sequence: CASSPLSLGVWYF. The CDR3 nucleotides read TGTGCCAGCAGTCCCCTAAGCCTAGGGGTTTGGTATTTT.

In regard to this clonotype: Relative to the germline gene, one junction end is altered; a read error may explain this. The V and J genes are TRBV5-1 and TRBJ2-5; 10 bases align to TRBD1. CDR1 is SGHRS and CDR2 is YFSETQ in the germline V gene. The CDR3 loop spans 15 amino acids. Written as DNA, the CDR3 is TGCGCCAGCAGCCCCTCCGGGACAGGGGTCGAGACCCAGTATTTC. It codes for CASSPSGTGVETQYF. Complete variable domain (other parts from reference TRBV5-1 and TRBJ2-5): KAGVTQTPRYLIKTRGQQVTLSCSPISGHRSVSWYQQTPGQGLQFLFEYFSETQRNKGNFPGRFSGRQFSNSRSEMNVSTLELGDSALYLCASSPSGTGVETQYFGPGTRLLVL.

The rearrangement joins TRBV28 to TRBJ2-1; 8 positions match TRBD2. Germline trimming cut 0 bases from V and 2 bases from J; bases unmatched to any gene: 6. Germline CDR1 is MDHEN and CDR2 is SYDVKM. There are 17 residues in the CDR3. CDR3 nucleotide sequence: TGTGCCAGCAGTTTATGGGCCGGGAGGGGAACCTACAATGAGCAGTTCTTC. It is translated as CASSLWAGRGTYNEQFF.

A note on this clonotype: This could be a read error, since a much larger clone is one nucleotide away. The chain is built from TRBV9 and TRBJ2-7, with 10 bases aligning to TRBD1. V gave up 0 bases and J gave up 2 bases; unmatched junction bases: 2. This CDR3 region has 15 residues. Germline V gene data show CDR1 as SGDLS and CDR2 as YYNGEE. CDR3 protein: CASSVGQGATYEQYF. The DNA for the CDR3 is TGTGCCAGCAGCGTAGGACAGGGGGCCACCTACGAGCAGTACTTC.

This chain connects TRBV7-2 to TRBJ2-7; possibly TRBD1 for D (5 bases). Germline CDR1 reads SGHTA; CDR2 reads FQGNSA. V was cut by 1 base and J by 3 bases, with 10 bases left in between. This CDR3 comprises 14 residues. The CDR3 DNA sequence: TGTGCCAGCAGCTTAGTTCTAGGGGTCTACGAGCAGTACTTC. Its protein product is CASSLVLGVYEQYF.

The chain recombines TRBV2 with TRBJ2-2; D call uncertain. Germline values: CDR1 SNHLY, CDR2 FYNNEI. V was trimmed by 6 bases and J by 4 bases, leaving 12 bases between them. This CDR3 is 14 amino acids long. The CDR3 region is CASRTDLITGELFF. The CDR3 coding sequence is TGTGCCAGCAGGACCGACTTAATCACCGGGGAGCTGTTTTTT. The whole variable domain, filled in from reference TRBV2 and TRBJ2-2, reads EPEVTQTPSHQVTQMGQEVILRCVPISNHLYFYWYRQILGQKVEFLVSFYNNEISEKSEIFDDQFSVERPDGSNFTLKIRSTKLEDSAMYFCASRTDLITGELFFGEGSRLTVL.